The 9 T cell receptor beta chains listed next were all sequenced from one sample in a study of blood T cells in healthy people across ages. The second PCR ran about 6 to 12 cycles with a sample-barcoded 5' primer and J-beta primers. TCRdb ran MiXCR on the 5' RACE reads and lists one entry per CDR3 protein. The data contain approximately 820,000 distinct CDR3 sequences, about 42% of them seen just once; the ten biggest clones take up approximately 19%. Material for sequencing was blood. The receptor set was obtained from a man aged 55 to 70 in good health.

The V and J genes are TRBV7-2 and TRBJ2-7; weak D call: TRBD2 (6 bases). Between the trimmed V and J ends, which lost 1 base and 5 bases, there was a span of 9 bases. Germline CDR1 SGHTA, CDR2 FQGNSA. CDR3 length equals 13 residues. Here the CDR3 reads CASSLEAGNEQYF. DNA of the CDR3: TGTGCCAGCAGCTTAGAGGCGGGAAACGAGCAGTACTTC.

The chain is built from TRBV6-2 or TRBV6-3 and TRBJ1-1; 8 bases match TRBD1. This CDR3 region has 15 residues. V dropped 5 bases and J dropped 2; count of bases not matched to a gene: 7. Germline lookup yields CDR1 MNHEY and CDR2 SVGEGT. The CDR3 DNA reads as TGTGCCAGCAGTCGTCAGACAGGGGTTAACACTGAAGCTTTCTTT. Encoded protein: CASSRQTGVNTEAFF.

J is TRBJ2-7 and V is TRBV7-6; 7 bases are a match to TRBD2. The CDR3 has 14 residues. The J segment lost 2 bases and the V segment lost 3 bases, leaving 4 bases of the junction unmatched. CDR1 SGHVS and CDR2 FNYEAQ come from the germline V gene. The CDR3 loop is CASSFPGTTYEQYF. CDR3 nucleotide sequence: TGTGCCAGCAGCTTCCCCGGGACTACCTACGAGCAGTACTTC. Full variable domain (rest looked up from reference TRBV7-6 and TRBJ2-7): GAGVSQSPRYKVTKRGQDVALRCDPISGHVSLYWYRQALGQGPEFLTYFNYEAQQDKSGLPNDRFSAERPEGSISTLTIQRTEQRDSAMYRCASSFPGTTYEQYFGPGTRLTVT.

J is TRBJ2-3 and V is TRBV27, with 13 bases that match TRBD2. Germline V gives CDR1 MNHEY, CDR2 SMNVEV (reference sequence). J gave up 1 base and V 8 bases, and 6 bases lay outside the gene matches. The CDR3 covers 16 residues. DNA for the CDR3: TGTGCCAGCGGGGGACTAGCGGGACAGGGCACAGATACGCAGTATTTT. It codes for CASGGLAGQGTDTQYF.

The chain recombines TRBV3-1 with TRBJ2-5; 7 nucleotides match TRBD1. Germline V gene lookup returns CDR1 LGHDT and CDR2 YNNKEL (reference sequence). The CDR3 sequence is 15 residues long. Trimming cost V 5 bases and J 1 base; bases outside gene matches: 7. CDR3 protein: CASSNGQAPQETQYF. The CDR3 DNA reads TGTGCCAGCAGCAACGGACAGGCACCCCAAGAGACCCAGTACTTC.

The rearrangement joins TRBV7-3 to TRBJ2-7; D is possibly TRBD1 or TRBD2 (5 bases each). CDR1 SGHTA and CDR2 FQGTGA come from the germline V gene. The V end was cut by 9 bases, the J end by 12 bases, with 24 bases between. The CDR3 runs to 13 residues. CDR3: CASSLKPGRETYF. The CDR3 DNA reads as TGTGCCAGTAGTCTAAAACCGGGACGAGAGACGTACTTC.

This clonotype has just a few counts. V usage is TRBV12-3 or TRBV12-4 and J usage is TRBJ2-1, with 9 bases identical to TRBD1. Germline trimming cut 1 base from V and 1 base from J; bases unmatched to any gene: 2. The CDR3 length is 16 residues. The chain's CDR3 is CASSLGGQGSYNEQFF. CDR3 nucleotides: TGTGCCAGCAGTTTAGGGGGACAGGGATCCTACAATGAGCAGTTCTTC.

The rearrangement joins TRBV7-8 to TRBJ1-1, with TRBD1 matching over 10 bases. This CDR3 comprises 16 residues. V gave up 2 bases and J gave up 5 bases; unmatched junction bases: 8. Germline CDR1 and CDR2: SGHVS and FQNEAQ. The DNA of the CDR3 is TGTGCCAGCAGCTTACCCGGGACAGGGGTCGGTACTGAAGCTTTCTTT. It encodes CASSLPGTGVGTEAFF.

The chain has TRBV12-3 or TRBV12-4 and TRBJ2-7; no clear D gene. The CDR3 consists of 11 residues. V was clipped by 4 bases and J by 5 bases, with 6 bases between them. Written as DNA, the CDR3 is TGTGCCAGCAGTTCCTTACACGAGCAGTACTTC. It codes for CASSSLHEQYF.